The clone carrying this T cell receptor (beta chain) was recorded once. This record belongs to a study of blood T cell repertoires in COVID-19. Background on the study: Some COVID-19 samples were acute and others convalescent; all came from the United States, Italy and Spain. Sample material is recorded as cDNA or gDNA derived from T cells, B-cell-depleted T cells, or PBMCs.

Germline CDR1 SQVTM, CDR2 ANQGSEA. CDR3 length: 13 residues. V lost 6 bases, J lost 7 bases, and 18 bases lay in between. In the source study's methods: Nucleated cell counts were estimated from reference gene primer amplification. The data were produced by immunoSEQ multiplex PCR, yet TCRdb's version contains in-frame clones alone and is incomplete. V and J calls and clone size follow that table, whereas D and trimming were derived from the DNA. The sample shows tens of thousands of clones, roughly 89% of them seen only once. What was sequenced was peripheral blood. This receptor was taken from a human donor in a cohort sampled during active COVID-19. The chain joins TRBV29-1 to TRBJ1-2, with TRBD1 as a possible D gene (6 bases). CDR3 in amino acids: CSVSQGAESGYTF. The CDR3 DNA follows: TGCAGCGTATCACAGGGAGCTGAGTCTGGCTACACCTTC.